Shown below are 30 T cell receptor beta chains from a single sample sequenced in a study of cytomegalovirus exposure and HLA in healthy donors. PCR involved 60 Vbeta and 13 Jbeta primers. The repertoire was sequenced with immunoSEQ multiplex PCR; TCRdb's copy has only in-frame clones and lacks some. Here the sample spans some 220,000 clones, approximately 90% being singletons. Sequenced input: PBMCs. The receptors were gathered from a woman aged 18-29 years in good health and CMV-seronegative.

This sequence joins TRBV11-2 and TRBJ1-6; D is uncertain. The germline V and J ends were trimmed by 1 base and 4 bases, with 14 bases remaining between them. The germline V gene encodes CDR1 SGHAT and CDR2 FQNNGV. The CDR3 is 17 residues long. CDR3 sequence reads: CASSLVKGSGYNSPLHF. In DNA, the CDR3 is TGTGCCAGCAGCTTAGTCAAGGGTTCGGGATATAATTCACCCCTCCACTTT.

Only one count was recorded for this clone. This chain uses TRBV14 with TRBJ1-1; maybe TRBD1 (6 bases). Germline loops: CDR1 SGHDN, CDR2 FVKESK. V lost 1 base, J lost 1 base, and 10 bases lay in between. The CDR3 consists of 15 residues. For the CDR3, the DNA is TGTGCCAGCAGCCAAGGGAACAGGGAGAACACTGAAGCTTTCTTT. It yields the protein CASSQGNRENTEAFF.

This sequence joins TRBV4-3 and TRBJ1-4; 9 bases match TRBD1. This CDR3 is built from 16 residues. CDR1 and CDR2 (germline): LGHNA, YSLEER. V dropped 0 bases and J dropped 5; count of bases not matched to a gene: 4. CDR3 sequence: CASSQELGQGNEKLFF. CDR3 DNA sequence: TGCGCCAGCAGCCAAGAGCTCGGACAGGGGAATGAAAAACTGTTTTTT.

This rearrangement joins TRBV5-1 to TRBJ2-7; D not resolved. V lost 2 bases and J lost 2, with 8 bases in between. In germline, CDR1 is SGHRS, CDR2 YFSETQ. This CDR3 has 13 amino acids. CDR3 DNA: TGCGCCAGCAGCTTTGGGCTTGCCTACGAGCAGTACTTC. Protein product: CASSFGLAYEQYF.

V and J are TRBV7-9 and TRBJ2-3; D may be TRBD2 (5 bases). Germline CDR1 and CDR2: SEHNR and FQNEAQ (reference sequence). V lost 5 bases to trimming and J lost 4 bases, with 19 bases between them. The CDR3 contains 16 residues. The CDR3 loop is CASSPRVAKAADTQYF. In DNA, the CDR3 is TGTGCCAGCAGCCCTAGGGTGGCAAAAGCGGCAGATACGCAGTATTTT.

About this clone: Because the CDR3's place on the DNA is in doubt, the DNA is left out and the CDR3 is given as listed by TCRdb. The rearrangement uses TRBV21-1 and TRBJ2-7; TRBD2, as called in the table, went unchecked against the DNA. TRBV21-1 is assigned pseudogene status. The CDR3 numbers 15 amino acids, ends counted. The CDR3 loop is CASSNFAGGAYEQYF.

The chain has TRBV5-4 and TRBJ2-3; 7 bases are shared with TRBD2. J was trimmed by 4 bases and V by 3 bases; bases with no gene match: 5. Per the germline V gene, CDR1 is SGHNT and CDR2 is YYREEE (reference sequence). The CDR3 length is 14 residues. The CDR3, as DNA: TGTGCCAGCAGCTCGGAGCGGGGTTCAGATACGCAGTATTTT. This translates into CASSSERGSDTQYF. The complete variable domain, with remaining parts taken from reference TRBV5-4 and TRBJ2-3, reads ETGVTQSPTHLIKTRGQQVTLRCSSQSGHNTVSWYQQALGQGPQFIFQYYREEENGRGNFPPRFSGLQFPNYSSELNVNALELDDSALYLCASSSERGSDTQYFGPGTRLTVL.

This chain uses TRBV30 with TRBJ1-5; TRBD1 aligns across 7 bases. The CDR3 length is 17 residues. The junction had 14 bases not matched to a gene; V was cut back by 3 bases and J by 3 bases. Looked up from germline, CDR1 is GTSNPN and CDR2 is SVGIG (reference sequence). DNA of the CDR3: TGTGCCTGGAGCTCTACCCAGACAGGGCATTACAATCAGCCCCAGCATTTT. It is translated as CAWSSTQTGHYNQPQHF.

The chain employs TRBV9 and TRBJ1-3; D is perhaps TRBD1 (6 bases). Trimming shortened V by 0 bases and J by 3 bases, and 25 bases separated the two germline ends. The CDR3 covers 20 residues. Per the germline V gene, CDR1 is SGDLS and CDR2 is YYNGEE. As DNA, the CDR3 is TGTGCCAGCAGCGTAGCCCACCACGCCGGCAGGGGCGATAATGGAAACACCATATATTTT. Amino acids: CASSVAHHAGRGDNGNTIYF.

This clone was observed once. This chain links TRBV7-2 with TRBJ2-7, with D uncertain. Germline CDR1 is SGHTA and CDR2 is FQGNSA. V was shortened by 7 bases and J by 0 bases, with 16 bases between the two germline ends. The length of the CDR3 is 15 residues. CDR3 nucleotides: TGTGCCAGCACCTCAGATCCCTCAAGCTCCTACGAGCAGTACTTC. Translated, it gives CASTSDPSSSYEQYF.

The CDR3 DNA reads as TGTGCCAGCAGCCCCGGGACATACACAGATACGCAGTATTTT. It translates to CASSPGTYTDTQYF. V usage is TRBV9 and J usage is TRBJ2-3; D is perhaps TRBD1 (6 bases). The CDR3 covers 14 residues. Germline CDR1 and CDR2: SGDLS and YYNGEE. V was trimmed by 4 bases and J by 2 bases, leaving 11 bases between them.

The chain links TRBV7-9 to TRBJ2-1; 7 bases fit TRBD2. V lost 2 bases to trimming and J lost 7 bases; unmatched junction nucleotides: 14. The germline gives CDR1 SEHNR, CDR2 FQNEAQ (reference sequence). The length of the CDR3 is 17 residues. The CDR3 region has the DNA TGTGCCAGCAGCTTATTGGTCGGGCGGGAGATTGGGAATGAGCAGTTCTTC. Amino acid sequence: CASSLLVGREIGNEQFF. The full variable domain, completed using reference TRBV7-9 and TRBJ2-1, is DTGVSQNPRHKITKRGQNVTFRCDPISEHNRLYWYRQTLGQGPEFLTYFQNEAQLEKSRLLSDRFSAERPKGSFSTLEIQRTEQGDSAMYLCASSLLVGREIGNEQFFGPGTRLTVL.

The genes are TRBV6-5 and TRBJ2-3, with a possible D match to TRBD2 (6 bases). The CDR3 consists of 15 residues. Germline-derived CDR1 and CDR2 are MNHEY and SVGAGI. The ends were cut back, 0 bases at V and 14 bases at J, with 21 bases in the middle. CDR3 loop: CASSYSKIGPREMYF. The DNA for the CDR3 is TGTGCCAGCAGTTACTCGAAAATAGGACCCCGGGAGATGTATTTT.

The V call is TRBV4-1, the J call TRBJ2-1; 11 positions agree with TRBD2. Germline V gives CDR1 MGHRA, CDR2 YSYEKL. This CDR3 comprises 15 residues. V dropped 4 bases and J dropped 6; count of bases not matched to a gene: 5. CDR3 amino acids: CASSLIAGGPNEQFF. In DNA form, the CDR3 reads TGCGCCAGCAGCCTCATAGCGGGGGGGCCCAATGAGCAGTTCTTC.

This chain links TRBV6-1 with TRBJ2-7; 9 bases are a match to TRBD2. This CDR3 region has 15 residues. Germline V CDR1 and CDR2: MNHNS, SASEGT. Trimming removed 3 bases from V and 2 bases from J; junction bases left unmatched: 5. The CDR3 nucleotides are TGTGCCAGCAGTGAGGGTAGCGGGAGTCCCTACGAGCAGTACTTC. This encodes CASSEGSGSPYEQYF.

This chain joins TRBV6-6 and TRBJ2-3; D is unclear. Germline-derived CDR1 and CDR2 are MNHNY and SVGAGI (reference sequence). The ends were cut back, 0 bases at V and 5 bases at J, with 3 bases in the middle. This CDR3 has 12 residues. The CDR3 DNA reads TGTGCCAGCAGTTACTCCGGAGATACGCAGTATTTT. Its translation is CASSYSGDTQYF.

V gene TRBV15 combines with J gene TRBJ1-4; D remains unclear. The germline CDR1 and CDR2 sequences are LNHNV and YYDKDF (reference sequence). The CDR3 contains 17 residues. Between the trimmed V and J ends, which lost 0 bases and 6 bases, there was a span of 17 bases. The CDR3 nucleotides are TGTGCCACCAGCAGAGATCTGGGCTACACTCTCGATGAAAAACTGTTTTTT. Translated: CATSRDLGYTLDEKLFF.

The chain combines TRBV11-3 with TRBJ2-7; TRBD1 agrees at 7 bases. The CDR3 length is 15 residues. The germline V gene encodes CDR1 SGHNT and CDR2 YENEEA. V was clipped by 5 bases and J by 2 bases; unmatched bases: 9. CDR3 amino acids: CASSPTGVGTYEQYF. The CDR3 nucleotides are TGTGCCAGCAGCCCCACAGGGGTGGGAACCTACGAGCAGTACTTC.

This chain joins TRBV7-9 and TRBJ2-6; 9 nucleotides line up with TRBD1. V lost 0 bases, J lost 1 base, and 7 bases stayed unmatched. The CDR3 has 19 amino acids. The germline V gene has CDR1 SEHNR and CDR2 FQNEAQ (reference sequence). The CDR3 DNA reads TGTGCCAGCAGCTTAGCGGGACAGGGACGACCTTCTGGGGCCAACGTCCTGACTTTC. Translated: CASSLAGQGRPSGANVLTF.

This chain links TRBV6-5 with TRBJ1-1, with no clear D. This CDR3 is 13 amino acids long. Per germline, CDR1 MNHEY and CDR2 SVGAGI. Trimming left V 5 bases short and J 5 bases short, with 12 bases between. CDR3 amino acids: CASSTNGETEAFF. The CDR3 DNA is TGTGCCAGCAGTACTAACGGCGAGACTGAAGCTTTCTTT.

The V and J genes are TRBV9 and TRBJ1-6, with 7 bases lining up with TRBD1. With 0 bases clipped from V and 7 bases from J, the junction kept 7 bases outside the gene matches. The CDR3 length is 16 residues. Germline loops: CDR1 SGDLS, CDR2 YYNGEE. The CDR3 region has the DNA TGTGCCAGCAGCGTAGCAGGCACAGGGGAGAATTCACCCCTCCACTTT. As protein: CASSVAGTGENSPLHF.

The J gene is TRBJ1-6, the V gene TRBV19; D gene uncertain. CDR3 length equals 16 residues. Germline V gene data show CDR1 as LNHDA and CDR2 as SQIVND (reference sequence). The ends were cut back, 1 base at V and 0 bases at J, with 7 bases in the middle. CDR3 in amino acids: CASSIVPSSYNSPLHF. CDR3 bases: TGTGCCAGTAGTATAGTTCCGAGCTCCTATAATTCACCCCTCCACTTT.

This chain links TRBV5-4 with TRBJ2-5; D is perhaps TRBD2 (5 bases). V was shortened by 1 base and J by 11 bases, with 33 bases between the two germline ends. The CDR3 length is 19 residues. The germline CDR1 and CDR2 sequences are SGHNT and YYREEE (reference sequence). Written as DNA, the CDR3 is TGTGCCAGCAGCTTGAAAGGTCGGGGTCTCCCCTTTAGGGCGGTCGGGCAGTACTTC. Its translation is CASSLKGRGLPFRAVGQYF.

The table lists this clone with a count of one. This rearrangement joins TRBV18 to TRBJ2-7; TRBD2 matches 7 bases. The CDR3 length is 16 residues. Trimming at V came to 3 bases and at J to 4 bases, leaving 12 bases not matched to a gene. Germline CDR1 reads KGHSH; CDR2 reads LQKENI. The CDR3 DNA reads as TGTGCCAGCTCACCCCCGGGCAGGCGGGGGATATACGAGCAGTACTTC. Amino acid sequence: CASSPPGRRGIYEQYF.

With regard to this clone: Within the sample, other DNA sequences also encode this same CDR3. The CDR3 region is CASSPDRGSYEQYF. The DNA of the CDR3 is TGTGCCAGCAGCCCCGACAGGGGTTCCTACGAGCAGTACTTC. The genes are TRBV6-5 and TRBJ2-7; 8 bases match TRBD1. In germline, CDR1 is MNHEY, CDR2 SVGAGI. V was clipped by 6 bases and J by 1 base; unmatched bases: 5. The CDR3 is 14 amino acids.

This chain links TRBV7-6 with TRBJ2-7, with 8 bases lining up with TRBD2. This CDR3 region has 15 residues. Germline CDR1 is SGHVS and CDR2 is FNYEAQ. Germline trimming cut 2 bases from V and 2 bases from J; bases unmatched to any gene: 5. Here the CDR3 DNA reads TGTGCCAGCAGCTTATTTAGCGGGACCGCCTACGAGCAGTACTTC. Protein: CASSLFSGTAYEQYF.

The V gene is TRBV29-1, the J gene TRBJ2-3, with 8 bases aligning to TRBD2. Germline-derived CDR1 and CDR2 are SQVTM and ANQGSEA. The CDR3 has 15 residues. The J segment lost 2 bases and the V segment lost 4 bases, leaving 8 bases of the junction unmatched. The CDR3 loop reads CSVGSPGGPTDTQYF. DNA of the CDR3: TGCAGCGTTGGTTCCCCGGGGGGGCCCACAGATACGCAGTATTTT.

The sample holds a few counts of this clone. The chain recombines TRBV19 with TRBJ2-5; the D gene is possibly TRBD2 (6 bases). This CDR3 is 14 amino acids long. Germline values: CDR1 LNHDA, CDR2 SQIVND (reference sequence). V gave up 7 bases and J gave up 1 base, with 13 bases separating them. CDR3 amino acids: CASKESGGQETQYF. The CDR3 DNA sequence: TGTGCCAGTAAGGAATCCGGGGGCCAAGAGACCCAGTACTTC. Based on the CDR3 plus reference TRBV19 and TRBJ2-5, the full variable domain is DGGITQSPKYLFRKEGQNVTLSCEQNLNHDAMYWYRQDPGQGLRLIYYSQIVNDFQKGDIAEGYSVSREKKESFPLTVTSAQKNPTAFYLCASKESGGQETQYFGPGTRLLVL.

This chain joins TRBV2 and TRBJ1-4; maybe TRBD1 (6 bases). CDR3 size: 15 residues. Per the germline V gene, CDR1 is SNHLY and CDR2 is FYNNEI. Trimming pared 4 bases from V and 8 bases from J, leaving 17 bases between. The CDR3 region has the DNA TGTGCCAGCAGTGGTCAGACAGGAAGGTACGAAAAACTGTTTTTT. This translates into CASSGQTGRYEKLFF.

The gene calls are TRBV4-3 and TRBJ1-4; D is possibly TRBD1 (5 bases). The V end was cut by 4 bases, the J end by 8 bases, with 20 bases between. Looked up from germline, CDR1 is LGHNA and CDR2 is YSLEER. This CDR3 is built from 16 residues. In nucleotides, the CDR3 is TGCGCCAGCAGCCGGAGGAGGGATGTCGGGGGGGAAAAACTGTTTTTT. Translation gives CASSRRRDVGGEKLFF.